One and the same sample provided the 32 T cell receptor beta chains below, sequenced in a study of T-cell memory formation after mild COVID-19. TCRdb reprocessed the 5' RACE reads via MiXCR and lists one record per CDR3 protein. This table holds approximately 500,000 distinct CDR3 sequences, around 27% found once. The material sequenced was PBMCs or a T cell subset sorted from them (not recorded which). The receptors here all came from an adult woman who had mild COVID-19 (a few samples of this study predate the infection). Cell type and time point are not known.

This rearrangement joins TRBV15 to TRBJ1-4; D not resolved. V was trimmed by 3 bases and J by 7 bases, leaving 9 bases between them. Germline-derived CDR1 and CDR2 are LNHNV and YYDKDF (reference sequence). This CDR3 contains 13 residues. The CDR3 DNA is TGTGCCACCAGCAGGGGATTAAGTGAAAAACTGTTTTTT. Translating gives CATSRGLSEKLFF.

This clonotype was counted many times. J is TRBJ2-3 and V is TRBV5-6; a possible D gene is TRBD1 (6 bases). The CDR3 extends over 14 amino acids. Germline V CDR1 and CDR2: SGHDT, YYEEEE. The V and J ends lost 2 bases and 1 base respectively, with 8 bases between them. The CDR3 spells CASSFGGRTDTQYF. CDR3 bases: TGTGCCAGCAGCTTTGGGGGCCGCACAGATACGCAGTATTTT.

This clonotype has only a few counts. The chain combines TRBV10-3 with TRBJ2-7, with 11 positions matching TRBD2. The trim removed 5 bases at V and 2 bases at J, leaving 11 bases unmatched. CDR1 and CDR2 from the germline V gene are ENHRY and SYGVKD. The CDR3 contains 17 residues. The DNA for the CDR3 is TGTGCCATCAGTCCTCCCCACATAGCGGGAGGGCCCTACGAGCAGTACTTC. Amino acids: CAISPPHIAGGPYEQYF.

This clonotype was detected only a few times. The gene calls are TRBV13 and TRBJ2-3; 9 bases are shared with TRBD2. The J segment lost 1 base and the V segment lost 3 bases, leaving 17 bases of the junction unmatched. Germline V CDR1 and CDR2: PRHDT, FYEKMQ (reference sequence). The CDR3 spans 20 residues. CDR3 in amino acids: CASSFAGRRLADGGTDTQYF. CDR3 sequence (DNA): TGTGCCAGCAGCTTCGCAGGTCGTCGACTAGCGGATGGGGGCACAGATACGCAGTATTTT.

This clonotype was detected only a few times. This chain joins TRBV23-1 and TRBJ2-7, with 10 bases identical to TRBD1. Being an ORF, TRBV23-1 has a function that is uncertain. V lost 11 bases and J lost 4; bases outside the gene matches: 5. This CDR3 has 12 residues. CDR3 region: CARKGQGYEQYF. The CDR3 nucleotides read TGCGCCCGCAAGGGACAGGGGTACGAGCAGTACTTC.

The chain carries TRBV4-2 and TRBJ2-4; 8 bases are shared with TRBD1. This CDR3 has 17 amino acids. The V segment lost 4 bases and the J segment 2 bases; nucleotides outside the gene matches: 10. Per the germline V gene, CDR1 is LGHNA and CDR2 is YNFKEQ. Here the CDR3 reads CASSPDGQGLTKNIQYF. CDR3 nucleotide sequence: TGTGCCAGCAGCCCGGATGGACAGGGATTGACCAAAAACATTCAGTACTTC.

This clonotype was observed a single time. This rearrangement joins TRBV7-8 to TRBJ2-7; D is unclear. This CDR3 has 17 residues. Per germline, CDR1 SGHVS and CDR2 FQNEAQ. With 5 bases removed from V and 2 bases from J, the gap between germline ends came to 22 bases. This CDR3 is CASSVRPRWGATYEQYF. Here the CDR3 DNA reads TGTGCCAGCAGCGTCCGACCCCGTTGGGGTGCCACCTACGAGCAGTACTTC.

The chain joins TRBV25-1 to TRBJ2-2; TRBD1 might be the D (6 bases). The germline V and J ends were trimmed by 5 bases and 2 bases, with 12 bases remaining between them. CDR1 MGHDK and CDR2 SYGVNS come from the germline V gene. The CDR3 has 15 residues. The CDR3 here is CASSTPRGNTGELFF. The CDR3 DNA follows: TGTGCCAGCAGTACCCCCAGGGGAAACACCGGGGAGCTGTTTTTT.

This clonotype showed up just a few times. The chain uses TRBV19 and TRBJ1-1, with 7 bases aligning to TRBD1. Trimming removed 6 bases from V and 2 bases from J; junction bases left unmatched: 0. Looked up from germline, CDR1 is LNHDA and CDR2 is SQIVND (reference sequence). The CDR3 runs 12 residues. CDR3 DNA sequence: TGTGCCAGTAGAGGGGGCAACACTGAAGCTTTCTTT. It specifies CASRGGNTEAFF. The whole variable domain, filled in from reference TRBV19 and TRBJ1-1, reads DGGITQSPKYLFRKEGQNVTLSCEQNLNHDAMYWYRQDPGQGLRLIYYSQIVNDFQKGDIAEGYSVSREKKESFPLTVTSAQKNPTAFYLCASRGGNTEAFFGQGTRLTVV.

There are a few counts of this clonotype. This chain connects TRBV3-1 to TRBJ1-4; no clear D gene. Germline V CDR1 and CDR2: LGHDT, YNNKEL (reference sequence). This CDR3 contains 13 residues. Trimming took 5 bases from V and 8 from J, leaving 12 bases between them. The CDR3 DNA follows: TGTGCCAGCAGCTTGTCAGAGAGGGAAAAACTGTTTTTT. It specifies CASSLSEREKLFF.

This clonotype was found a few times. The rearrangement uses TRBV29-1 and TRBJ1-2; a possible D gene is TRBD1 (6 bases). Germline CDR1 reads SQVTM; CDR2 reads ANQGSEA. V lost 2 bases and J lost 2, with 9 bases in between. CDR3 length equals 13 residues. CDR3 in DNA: TGCAGCGTTGAAAAAACAGGGAACTATGGCTACACCTTC. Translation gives CSVEKTGNYGYTF.

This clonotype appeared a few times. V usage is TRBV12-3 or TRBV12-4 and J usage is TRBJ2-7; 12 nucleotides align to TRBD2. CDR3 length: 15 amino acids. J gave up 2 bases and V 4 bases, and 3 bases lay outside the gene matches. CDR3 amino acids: CASSWGLAGTYEQYF. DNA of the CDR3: TGTGCCAGCAGTTGGGGACTAGCGGGTACCTACGAGCAGTACTTC.

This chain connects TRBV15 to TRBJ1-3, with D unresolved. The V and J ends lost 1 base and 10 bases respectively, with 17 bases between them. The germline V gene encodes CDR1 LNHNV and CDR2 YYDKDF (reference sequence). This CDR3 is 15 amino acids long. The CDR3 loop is CATSRGTSSERTIYF. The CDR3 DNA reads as TGTGCCACCAGCAGAGGGACCTCGTCGGAACGGACCATATATTTT. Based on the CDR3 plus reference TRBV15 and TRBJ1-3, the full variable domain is DAMVIQNPRYQVTQFGKPVTLSCSQTLNHNVMYWYQQKSSQAPKLLFHYYDKDFNNEADTPDNFQSRRPNTSFCFLDIRSPGLGDTAMYLCATSRGTSSERTIYFGEGSWLTVV.

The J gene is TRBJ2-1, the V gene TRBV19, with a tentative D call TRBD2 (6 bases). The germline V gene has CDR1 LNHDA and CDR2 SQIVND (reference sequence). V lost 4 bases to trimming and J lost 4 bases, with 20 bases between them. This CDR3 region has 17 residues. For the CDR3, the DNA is TGTGCCAGTAGTAATCAGCTGCGAAGCCGGGGGTACAATGAGCAGTTCTTC. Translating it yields CASSNQLRSRGYNEQFF.

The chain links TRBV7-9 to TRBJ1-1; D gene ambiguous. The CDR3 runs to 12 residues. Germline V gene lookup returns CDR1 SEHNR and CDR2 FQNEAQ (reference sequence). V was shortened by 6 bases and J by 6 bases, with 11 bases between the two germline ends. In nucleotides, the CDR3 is TGTGCCAGCAGTCCAGTAGGCCCTGAAGCTTTCTTT. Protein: CASSPVGPEAFF.

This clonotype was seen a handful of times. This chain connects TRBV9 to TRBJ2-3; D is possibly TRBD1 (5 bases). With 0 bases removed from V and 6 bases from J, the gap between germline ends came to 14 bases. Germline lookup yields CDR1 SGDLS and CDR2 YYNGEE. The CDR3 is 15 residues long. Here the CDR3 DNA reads TGTGCCAGCAGCGTAGAACTTGCAGGGCCGGATACGCAGTATTTT. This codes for CASSVELAGPDTQYF.

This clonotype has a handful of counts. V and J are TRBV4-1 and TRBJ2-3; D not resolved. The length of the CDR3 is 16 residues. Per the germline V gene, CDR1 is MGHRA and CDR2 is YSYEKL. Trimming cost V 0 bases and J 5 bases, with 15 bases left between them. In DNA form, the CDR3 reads TGCGCCAGCAGCCAAGAATTGGGGTTGCGAAAAGATACGCAGTATTTT. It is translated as CASSQELGLRKDTQYF.

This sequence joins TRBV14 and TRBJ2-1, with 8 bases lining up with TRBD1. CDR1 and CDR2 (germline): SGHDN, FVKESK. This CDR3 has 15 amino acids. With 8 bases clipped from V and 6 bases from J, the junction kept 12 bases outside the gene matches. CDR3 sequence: CASGFGQGGPNEQFF. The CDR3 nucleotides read TGTGCCAGCGGTTTCGGACAGGGAGGTCCCAATGAGCAGTTCTTC.

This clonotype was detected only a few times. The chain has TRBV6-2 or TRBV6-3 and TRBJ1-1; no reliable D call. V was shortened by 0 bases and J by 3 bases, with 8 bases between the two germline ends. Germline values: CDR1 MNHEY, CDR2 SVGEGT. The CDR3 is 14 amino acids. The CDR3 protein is CASSYSAEDTEAFF. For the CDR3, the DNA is TGTGCCAGCAGTTACTCGGCAGAGGACACTGAAGCTTTCTTT.

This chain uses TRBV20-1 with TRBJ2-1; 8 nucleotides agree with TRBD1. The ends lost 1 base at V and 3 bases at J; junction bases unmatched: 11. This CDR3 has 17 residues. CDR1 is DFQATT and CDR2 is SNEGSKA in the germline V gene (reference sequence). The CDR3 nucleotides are TGCAGTGCTAGAGCCCTGGACAGGGCATTTCACTACAATGAGCAGTTCTTC. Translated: CSARALDRAFHYNEQFF.

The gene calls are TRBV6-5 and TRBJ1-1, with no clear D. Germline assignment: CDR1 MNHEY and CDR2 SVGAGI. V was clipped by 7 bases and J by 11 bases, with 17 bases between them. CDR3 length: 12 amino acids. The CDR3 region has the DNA TGTGCCAGCACCAACACTTCACGGATCGCTTTCTTT. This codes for CASTNTSRIAFF.

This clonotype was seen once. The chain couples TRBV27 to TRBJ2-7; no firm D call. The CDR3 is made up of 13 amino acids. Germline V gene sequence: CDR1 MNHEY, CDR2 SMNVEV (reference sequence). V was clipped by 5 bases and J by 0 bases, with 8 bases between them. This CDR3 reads CASSRTLSYEQYF. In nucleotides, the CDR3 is TGTGCCAGCAGTAGAACTCTCTCCTACGAGCAGTACTTC.

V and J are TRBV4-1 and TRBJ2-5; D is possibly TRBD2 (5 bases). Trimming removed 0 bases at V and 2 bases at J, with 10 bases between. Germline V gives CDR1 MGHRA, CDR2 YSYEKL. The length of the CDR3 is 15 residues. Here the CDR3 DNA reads TGCGCCAGCAGCCAAGACCTCGGAGGTCAAGAGACCCAGTACTTC. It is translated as CASSQDLGGQETQYF.

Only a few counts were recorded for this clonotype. The CDR3 bases are TGCGCCAGCAGCTACGGACAGGGAATGAGCGATGAGCAGTTCTTC. Translation gives CASSYGQGMSDEQFF. V and J are TRBV5-1 and TRBJ2-1; 8 nucleotides agree with TRBD1. There are 15 residues in the CDR3. CDR1 is SGHRS, CDR2 YFSETQ, per germline. The trim removed 3 bases at V and 8 bases at J, leaving 10 bases unmatched.

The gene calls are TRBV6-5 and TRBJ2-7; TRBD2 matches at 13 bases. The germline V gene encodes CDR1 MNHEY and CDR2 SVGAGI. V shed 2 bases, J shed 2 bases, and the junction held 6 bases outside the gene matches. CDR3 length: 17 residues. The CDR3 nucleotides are TGTGCCAGCAGTTACGCCCCGGGACTAGCGGGAACCTACGAGCAGTACTTC. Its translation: CASSYAPGLAGTYEQYF.

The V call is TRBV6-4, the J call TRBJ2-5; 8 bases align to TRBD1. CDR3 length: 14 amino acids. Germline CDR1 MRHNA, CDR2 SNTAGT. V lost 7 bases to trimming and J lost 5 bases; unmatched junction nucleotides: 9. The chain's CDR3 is CASTIAGGGETQYF. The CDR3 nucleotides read TGTGCCAGCACAATCGCAGGGGGCGGGGAGACCCAGTACTTC.

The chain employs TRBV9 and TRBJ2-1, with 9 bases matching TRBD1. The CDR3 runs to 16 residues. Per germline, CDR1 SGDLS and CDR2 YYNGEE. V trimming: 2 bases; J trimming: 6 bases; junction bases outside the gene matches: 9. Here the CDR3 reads CASSVTWDRASNEQFF. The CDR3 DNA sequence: TGTGCCAGCAGCGTTACCTGGGACAGGGCTAGCAATGAGCAGTTCTTC.

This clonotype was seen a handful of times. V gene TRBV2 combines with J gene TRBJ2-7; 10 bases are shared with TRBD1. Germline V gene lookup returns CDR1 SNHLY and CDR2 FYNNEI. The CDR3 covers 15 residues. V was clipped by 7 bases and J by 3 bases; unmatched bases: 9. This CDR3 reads CASTLRDRGLYEQYF. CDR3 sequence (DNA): TGTGCCAGCACCCTCCGAGACAGGGGGCTCTACGAGCAGTACTTC. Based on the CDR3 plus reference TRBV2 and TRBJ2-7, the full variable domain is EPEVTQTPSHQVTQMGQEVILRCVPISNHLYFYWYRQILGQKVEFLVSFYNNEISEKSEIFDDQFSVERPDGSNFTLKIRSTKLEDSAMYFCASTLRDRGLYEQYFGPGTRLTVT.

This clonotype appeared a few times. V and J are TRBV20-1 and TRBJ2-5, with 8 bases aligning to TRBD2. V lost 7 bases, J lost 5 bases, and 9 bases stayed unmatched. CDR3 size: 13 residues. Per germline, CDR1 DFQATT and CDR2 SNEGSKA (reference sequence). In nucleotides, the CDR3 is TGCAGTGGAAGCGGGAGTCGAGGCGAGACCCAGTACTTC. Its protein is CSGSGSRGETQYF.

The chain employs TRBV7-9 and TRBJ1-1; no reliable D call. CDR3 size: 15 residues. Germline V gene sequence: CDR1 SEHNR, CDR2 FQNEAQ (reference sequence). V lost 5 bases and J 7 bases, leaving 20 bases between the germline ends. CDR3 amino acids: CASSPSGVGLSEAFF. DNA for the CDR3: TGTGCCAGCAGCCCTAGTGGGGTCGGTCTTAGTGAAGCTTTCTTT.

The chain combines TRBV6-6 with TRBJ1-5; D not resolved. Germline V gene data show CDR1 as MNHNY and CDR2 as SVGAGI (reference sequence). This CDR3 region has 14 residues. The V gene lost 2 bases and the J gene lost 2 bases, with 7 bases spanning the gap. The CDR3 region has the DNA TGTGCCAGCAGTTACATCCGGGGCAATCAGCCCCAGCATTTT. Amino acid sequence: CASSYIRGNQPQHF.

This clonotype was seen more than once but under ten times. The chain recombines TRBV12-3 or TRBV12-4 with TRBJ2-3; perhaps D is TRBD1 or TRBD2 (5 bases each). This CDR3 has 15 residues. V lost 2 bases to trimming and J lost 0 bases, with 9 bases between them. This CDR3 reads CASSLFGGSTDTQYF. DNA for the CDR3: TGTGCCAGCAGTTTATTTGGGGGAAGCACAGATACGCAGTATTTT.